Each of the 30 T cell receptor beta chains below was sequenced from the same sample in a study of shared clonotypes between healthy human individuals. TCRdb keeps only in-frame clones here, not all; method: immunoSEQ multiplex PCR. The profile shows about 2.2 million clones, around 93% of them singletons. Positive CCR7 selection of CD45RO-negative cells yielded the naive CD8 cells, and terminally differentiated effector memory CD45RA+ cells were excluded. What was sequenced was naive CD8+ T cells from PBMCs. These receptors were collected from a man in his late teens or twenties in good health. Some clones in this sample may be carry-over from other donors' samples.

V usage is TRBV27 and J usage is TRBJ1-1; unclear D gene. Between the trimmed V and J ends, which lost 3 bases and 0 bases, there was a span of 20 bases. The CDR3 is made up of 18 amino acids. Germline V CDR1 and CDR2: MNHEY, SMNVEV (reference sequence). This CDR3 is CASSLFPPYFQMNTEAFF. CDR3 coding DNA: TGTGCCAGCAGTTTGTTTCCACCATACTTTCAGATGAACACTGAAGCTTTCTTT.

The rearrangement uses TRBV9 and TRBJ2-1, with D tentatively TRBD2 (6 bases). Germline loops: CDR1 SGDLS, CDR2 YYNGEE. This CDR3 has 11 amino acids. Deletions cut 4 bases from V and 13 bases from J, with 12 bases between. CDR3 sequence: CASSSEGNQFF. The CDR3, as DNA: TGTGCCAGCAGCTCGGAGGGTAACCAGTTCTTC.

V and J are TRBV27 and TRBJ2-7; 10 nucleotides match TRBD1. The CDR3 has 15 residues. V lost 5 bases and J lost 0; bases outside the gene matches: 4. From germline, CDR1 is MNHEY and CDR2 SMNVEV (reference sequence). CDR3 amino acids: CASSQGQGTSYEQYF. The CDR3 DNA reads TGTGCCAGCAGTCAGGGACAGGGGACCTCCTACGAGCAGTACTTC.

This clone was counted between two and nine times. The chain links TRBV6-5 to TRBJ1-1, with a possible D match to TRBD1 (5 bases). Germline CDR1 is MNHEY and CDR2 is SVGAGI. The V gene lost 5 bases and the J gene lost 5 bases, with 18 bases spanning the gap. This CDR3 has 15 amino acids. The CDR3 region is CASSPHATVWTEAFF. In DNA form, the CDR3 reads TGTGCCAGCAGTCCCCACGCGACAGTGTGGACTGAAGCTTTCTTT.

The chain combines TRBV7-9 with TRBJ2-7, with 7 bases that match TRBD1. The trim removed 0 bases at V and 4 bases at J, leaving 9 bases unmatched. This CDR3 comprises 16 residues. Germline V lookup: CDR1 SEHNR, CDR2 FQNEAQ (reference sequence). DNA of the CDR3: TGTGCCAGCAGCTTAGCCCTTGACAGGGCCGGGTACGAGCAGTACTTC. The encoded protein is CASSLALDRAGYEQYF.

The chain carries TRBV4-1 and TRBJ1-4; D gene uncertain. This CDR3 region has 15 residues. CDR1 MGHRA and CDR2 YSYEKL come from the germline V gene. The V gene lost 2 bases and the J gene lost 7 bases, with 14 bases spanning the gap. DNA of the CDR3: TGCGCCAGCAGCCAAACCCGGACCGGGAGTGAAAAACTGTTTTTT. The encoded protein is CASSQTRTGSEKLFF.

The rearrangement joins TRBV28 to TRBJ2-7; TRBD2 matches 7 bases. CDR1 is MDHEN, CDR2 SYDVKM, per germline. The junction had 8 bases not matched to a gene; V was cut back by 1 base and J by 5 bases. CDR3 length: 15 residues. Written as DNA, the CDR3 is TGTGCCAGCAGTTTATTGACTCGGGAGGTCCACGAGCAGTACTTC. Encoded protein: CASSLLTREVHEQYF.

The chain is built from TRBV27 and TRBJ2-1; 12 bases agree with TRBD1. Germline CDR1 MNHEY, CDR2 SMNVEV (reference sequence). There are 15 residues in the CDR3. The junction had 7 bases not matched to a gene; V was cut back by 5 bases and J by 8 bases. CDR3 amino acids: CASSMGQGAPYEQFF. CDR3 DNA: TGTGCCAGCAGTATGGGACAGGGGGCGCCGTATGAGCAGTTCTTC.

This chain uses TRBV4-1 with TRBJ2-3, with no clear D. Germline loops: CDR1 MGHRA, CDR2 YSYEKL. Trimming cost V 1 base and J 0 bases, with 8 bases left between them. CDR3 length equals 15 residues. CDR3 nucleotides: TGCGCCAGCAGCCAAGCGACGGCCAGCACAGATACGCAGTATTTT. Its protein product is CASSQATASTDTQYF.

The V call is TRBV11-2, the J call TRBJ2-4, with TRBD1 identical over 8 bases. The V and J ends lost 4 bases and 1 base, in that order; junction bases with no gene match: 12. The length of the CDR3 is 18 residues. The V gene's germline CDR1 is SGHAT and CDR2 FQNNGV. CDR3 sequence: CASSSIHSGGRAKNIQYF. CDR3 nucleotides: TGTGCCAGCAGCTCAATCCACTCAGGGGGCCGGGCCAAAAACATTCAGTACTTC.

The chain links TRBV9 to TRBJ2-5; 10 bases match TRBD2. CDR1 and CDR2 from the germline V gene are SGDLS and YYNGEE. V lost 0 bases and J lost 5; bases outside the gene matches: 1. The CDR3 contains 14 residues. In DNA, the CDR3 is TGTGCCAGCAGCGTAGCGGGACTAGCGGAGACCCAGTACTTC. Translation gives CASSVAGLAETQYF.

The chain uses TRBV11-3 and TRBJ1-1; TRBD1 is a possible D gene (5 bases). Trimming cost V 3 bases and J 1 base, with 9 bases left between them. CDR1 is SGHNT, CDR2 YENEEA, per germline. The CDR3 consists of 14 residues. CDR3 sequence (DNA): TGTGCCAGCAGCTTGGGACGGTCGAACACTGAAGCTTTCTTT. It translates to CASSLGRSNTEAFF.

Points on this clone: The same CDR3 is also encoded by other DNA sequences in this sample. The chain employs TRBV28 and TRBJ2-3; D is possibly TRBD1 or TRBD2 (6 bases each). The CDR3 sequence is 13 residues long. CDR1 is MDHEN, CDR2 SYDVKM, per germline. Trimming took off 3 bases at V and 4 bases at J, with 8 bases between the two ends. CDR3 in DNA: TGTGCCAGCAGTTTGGGGGGCGCAGATACGCAGTATTTT. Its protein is CASSLGGADTQYF.

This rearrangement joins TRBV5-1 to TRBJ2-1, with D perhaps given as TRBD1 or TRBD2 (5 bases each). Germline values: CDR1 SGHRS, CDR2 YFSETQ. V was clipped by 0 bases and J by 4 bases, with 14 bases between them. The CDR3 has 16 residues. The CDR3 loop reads CASSLEWGSGYNEQFF. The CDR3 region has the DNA TGCGCCAGCAGCTTGGAATGGGGGAGTGGGTACAATGAGCAGTTCTTC.

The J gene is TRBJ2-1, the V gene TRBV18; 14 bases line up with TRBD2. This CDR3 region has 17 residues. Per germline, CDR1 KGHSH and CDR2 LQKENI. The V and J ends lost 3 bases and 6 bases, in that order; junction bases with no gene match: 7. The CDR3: CASSPPGLAGALNEQFF. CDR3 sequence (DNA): TGTGCCAGCTCACCTCCGGGACTAGCGGGAGCCCTCAATGAGCAGTTCTTC.

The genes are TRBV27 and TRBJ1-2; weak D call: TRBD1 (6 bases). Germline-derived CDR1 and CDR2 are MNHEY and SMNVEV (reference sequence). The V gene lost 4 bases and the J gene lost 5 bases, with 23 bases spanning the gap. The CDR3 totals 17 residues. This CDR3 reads CASSSLLRGGLRYGYTF. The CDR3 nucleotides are TGTGCCAGCAGTTCCCTCCTCAGGGGAGGGTTGCGTTATGGCTACACCTTC.

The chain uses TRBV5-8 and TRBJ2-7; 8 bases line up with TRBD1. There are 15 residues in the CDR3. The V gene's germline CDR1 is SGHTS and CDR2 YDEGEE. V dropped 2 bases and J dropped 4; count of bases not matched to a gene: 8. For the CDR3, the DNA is TGTGCCAGCAGCTTCGACAGGGGCTCGCGGTACGAGCAGTACTTC. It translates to CASSFDRGSRYEQYF.

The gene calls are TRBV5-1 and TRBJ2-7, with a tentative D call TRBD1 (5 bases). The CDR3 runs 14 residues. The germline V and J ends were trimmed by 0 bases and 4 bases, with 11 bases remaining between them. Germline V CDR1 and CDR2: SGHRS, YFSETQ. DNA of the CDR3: TGCGCCAGCAGCTTGGAAGACAGCAGTTACGAGCAGTACTTC. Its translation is CASSLEDSSYEQYF.

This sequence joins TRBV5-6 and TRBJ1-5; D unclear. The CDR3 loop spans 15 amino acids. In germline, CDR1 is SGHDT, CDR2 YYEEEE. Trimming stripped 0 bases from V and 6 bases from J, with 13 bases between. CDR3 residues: CASSLEGFRGQPQHF. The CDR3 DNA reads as TGTGCCAGCAGCTTGGAAGGGTTTCGGGGTCAGCCCCAGCATTTT.

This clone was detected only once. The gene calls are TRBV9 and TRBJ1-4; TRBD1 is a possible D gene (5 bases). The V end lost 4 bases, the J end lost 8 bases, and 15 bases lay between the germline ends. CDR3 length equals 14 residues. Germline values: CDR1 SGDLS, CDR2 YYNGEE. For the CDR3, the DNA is TGTGCCAGCAGCTCGGGGGGACCGACCGAAAAACTGTTTTTT. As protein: CASSSGGPTEKLFF.

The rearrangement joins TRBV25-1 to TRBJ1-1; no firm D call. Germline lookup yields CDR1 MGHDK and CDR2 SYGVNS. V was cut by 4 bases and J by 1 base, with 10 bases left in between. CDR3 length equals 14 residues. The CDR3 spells CASSVRAENTEAFF. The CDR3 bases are TGTGCCAGCAGTGTTCGTGCCGAGAACACTGAAGCTTTCTTT.

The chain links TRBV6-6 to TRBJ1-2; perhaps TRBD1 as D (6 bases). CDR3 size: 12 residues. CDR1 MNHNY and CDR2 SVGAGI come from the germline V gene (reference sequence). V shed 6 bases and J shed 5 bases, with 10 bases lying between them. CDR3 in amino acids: CASRTGGYGYTF. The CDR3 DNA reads TGTGCCAGCAGGACAGGAGGGTATGGCTACACCTTC.

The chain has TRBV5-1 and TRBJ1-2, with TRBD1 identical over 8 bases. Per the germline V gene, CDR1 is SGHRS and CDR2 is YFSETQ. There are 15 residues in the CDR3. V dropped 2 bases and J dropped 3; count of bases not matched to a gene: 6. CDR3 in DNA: TGCGCCAGCAGCTTAGGTACAGGGGGATACTATGGCTACACCTTC. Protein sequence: CASSLGTGGYYGYTF.

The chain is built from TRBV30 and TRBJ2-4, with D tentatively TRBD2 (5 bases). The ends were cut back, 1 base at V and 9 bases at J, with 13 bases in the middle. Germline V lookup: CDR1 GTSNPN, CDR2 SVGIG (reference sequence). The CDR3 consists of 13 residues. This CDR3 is CAWSEDTAGIQYF. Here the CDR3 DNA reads TGTGCCTGGAGTGAAGACACCGCGGGCATTCAGTACTTC.

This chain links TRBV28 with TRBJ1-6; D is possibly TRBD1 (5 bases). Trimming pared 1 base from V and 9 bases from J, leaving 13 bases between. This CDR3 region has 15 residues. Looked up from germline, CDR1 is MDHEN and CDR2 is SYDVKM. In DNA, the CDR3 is TGTGCCAGCAGTTTATTTGGCCAGGGCGGTTCACCCCTCCACTTT. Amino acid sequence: CASSLFGQGGSPLHF.

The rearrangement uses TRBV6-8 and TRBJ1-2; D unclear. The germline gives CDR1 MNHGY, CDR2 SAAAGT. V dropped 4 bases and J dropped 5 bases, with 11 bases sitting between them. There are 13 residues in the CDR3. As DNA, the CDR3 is TGTGCCAGCAGTTTCCACACTGGGTATGGCTACACCTTC. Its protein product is CASSFHTGYGYTF.

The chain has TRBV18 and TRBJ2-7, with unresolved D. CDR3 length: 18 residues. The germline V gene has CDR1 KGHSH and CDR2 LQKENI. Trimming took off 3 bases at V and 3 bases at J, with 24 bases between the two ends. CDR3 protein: CASSPSSSGYSIHYEQYF. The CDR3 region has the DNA TGTGCCAGCTCACCGTCGTCGAGTGGTTACTCTATCCACTACGAGCAGTACTTC. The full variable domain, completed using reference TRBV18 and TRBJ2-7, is NAGVMQNPRHLVRRRGQEARLRCSPMKGHSHVYWYRQLPEEGLKFMVYLQKENIIDESGMPKERFSAEFPKEGPSILRIQQVVRGDSAAYFCASSPSSSGYSIHYEQYFGPGTRLTVT.

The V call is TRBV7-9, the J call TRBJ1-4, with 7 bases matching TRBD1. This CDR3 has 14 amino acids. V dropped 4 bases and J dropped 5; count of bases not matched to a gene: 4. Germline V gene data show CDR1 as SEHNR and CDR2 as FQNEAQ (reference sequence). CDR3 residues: CASSYRDRNEKLFF. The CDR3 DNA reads TGTGCCAGCAGCTACCGGGACAGAAATGAAAAACTGTTTTTT.

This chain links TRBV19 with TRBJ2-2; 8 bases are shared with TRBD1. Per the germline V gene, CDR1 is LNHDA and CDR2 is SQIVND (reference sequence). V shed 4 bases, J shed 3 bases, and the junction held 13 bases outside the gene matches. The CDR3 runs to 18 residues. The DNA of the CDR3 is TGTGCCAGTAGTAGCGACAGGGGTGAAGTTTGGCACACCGGGGAGCTGTTTTTT. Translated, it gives CASSSDRGEVWHTGELFF.

For the CDR3, the DNA is TGTGCCTGGAGTCCCGGACAGGGGGCAAATTCACCCCTCCACTTT. It yields the protein CAWSPGQGANSPLHF. The chain joins TRBV30 to TRBJ1-6; 11 positions match TRBD1. V trimming: 2 bases; J trimming: 7 bases; junction bases outside the gene matches: 4. Germline assignment: CDR1 GTSNPN and CDR2 SVGIG (reference sequence). This CDR3 has 15 amino acids.